This entry is about one T cell receptor (beta chain). The data derive from a study of blood T cells in healthy people across ages. The germline CDR1 and CDR2 sequences are SNHLY and FYNNEI. This CDR3 is 13 amino acids long. Combining a sample-barcoded 5' primer with a J-beta primer mix, a second PCR ran for roughly 7 to 11 cycles. Each CDR3 protein is one row after TCRdb ran MiXCR on the 5' RACE reads. The data show 1.5 million or so distinct CDR3 sequences, 35% to 45% seen once. This chain connects TRBV2 to TRBJ2-4; TRBD1 or TRBD2 may be the D gene (7 bases each). The DNA end is a closer match to TRBJ2-7, so the J assignment may be wrong. This sequence originates from a woman younger than 30 in good health. Sequenced: blood. The CDR3 sequence: CASRQGGEYEQYF. The CDR3 DNA reads as TGTGCCAGCAGGCAGGGGGGGGAATACGAGCAGTACTTC.